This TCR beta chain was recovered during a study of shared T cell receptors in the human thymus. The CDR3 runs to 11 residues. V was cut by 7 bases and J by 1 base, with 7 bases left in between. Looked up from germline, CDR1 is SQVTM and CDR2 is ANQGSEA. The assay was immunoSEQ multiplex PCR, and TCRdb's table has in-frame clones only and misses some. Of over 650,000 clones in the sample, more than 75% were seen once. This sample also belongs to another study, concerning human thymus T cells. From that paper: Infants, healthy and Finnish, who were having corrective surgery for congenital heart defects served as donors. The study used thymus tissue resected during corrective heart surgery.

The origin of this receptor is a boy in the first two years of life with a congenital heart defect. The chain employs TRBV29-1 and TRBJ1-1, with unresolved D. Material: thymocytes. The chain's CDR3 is CSAEENTEAFF. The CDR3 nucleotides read TGCAGCGCCGAGGAGAACACTGAAGCTTTCTTT.